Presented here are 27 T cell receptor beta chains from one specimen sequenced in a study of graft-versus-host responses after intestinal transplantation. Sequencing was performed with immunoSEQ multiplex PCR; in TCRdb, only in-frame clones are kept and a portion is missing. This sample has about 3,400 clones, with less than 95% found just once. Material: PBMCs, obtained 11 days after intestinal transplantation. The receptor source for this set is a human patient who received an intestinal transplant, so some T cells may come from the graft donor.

The CDR3: CASSVDEGTYNEQFF. CDR3 bases: TGTGCCAGCAGCGTAGACGAGGGTACCTACAATGAGCAGTTCTTC. The J gene is TRBJ2-1, the V gene TRBV9, with D perhaps TRBD2 (5 bases). The germline V gene has CDR1 SGDLS and CDR2 YYNGEE. Between the trimmed V and J ends, which lost 0 bases and 2 bases, there was a span of 9 bases. CDR3 length equals 15 residues.

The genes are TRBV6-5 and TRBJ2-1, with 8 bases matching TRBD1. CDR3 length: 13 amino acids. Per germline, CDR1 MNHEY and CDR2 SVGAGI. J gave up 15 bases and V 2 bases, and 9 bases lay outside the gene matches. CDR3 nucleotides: TGTGCCAGCAGTTACGCGGCGACAGGGGCTCGGTTCTTC. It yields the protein CASSYAATGARFF.

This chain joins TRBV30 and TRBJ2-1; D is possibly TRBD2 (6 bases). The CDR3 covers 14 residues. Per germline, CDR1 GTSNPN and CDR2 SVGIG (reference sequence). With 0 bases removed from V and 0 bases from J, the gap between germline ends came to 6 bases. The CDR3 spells CAWSVAGSYNEQFF. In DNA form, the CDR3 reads TGTGCCTGGAGTGTAGCGGGCTCCTACAATGAGCAGTTCTTC.

CDR3 amino acids: CASSFGPIYEQYF. Here the CDR3 DNA reads TGTGCCAGCAGCTTTGGTCCTATCTACGAGCAGTACTTC. This chain uses TRBV11-2 with TRBJ2-7; no firm D call. V lost 3 bases and J 3 bases, leaving 9 bases between the germline ends. The CDR3 is made up of 13 amino acids. Looked up from germline, CDR1 is SGHAT and CDR2 is FQNNGV.

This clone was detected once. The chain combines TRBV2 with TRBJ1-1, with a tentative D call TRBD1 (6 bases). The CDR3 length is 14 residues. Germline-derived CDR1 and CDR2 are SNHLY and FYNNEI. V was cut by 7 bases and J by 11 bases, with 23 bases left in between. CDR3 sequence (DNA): TGTGCCAGCATTTTCAGGGGACCGCGCGGCGGGGCTTTCTTT. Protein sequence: CASIFRGPRGGAFF.

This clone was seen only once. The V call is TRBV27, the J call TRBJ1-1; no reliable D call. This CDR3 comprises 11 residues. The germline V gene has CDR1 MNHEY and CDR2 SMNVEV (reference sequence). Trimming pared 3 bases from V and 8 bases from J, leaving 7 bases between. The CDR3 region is CASSLGGEAFF. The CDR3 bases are TGTGCCAGCAGTTTGGGCGGGGAAGCTTTCTTT.

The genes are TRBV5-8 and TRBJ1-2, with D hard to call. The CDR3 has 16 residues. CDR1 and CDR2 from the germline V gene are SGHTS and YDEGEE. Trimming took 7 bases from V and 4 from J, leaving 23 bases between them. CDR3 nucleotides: TGTGCCAGCGTGATCGGTCATCCACGAAAGAGCTATGGCTACACCTTC. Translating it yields CASVIGHPRKSYGYTF.

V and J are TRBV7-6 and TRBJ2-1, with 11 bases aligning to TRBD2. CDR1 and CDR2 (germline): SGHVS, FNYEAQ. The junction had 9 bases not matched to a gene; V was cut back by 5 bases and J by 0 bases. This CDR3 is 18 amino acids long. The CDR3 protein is CASSHPGTSGFSYNEQFF. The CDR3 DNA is TGTGCCAGCAGCCACCCTGGGACTAGCGGTTTCTCCTACAATGAGCAGTTCTTC.

The CDR3 DNA follows: TGCGCCAGCAGCCAAGTCACTAGCGGGAGACGTTTAGAGCAGTTCTTC. This sequence encodes CASSQVTSGRRLEQFF. The chain links TRBV4-1 to TRBJ2-1, with 11 bases that match TRBD2. After removal of 1 base from V and 10 bases from J, the junction contained 9 bases not matched to a gene. CDR3 length: 16 residues. In germline, CDR1 is MGHRA, CDR2 YSYEKL.

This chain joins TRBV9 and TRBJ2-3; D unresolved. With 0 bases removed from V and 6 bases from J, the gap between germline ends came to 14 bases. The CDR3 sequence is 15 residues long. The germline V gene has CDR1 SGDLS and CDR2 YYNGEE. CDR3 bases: TGTGCCAGCAGCGTAGGTCCTAGGGCGACGGATACGCAGTATTTT. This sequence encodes CASSVGPRATDTQYF. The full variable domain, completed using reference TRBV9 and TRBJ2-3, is DSGVTQTPKHLITATGQRVTLRCSPRSGDLSVYWYQQSLDQGLQFLIQYYNGEERAKGNILERFSAQQFPDLHSELNLSSLELGDSALYFCASSVGPRATDTQYFGPGTRLTVL.

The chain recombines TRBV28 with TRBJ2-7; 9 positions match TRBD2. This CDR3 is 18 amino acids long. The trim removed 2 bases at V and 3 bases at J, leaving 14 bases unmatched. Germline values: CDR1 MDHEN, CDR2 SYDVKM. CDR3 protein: CASSLESLAGSSSYEQYF. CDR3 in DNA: TGTGCCAGCAGTTTAGAATCCCTAGCGGGGTCCTCAAGCTACGAGCAGTACTTC.

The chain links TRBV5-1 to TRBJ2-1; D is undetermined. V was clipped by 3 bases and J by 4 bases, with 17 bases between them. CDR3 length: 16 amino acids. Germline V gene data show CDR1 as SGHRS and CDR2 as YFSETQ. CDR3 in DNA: TGCGCCAGCAGCTCCAAATTGATAACTTCTTACAATGAGCAGTTCTTC. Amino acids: CASSSKLITSYNEQFF.

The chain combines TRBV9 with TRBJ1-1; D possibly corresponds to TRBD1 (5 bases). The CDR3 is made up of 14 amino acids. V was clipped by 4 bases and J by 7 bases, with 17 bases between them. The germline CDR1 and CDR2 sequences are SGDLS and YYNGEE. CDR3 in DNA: TGTGCCAGCAGCCCCCGTGAGGGGCCGGGTGAAGCTTTCTTT. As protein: CASSPREGPGEAFF.

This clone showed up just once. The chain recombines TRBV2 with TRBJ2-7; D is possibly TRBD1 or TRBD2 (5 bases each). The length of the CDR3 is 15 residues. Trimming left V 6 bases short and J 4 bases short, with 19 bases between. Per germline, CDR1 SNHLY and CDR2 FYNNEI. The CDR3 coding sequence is TGTGCCAGCAGGCCCACCGCCGGGACCACATACGAGCAGTACTTC. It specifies CASRPTAGTTYEQYF.

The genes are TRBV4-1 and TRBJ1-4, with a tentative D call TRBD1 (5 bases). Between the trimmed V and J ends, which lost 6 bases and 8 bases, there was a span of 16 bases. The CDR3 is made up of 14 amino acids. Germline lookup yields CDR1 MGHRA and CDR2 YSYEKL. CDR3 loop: CASSPGADGEKLFF. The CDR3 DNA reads TGCGCCAGCAGTCCCGGGGCGGACGGGGAAAAACTGTTTTTT.

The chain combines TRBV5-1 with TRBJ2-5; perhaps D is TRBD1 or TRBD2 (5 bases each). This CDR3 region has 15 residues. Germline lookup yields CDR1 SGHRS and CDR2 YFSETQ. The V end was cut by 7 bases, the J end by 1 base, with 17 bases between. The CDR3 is CASCQPGTAQETQYF. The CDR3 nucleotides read TGCGCCAGCTGCCAACCCGGGACGGCCCAAGAGACCCAGTACTTC. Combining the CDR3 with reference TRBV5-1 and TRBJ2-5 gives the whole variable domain KAGVTQTPRYLIKTRGQQVTLSCSPISGHRSVSWYQQTPGQGLQFLFEYFSETQRNKGNFPGRFSGRQFSNSRSEMNVSTLELGDSALYLCASCQPGTAQETQYFGPGTRLLVL.

CDR3 region: CASTSGQRSSYEQYF. The CDR3 DNA is TGTGCCAGCACGTCGGGACAGAGGAGCTCCTACGAGCAGTACTTC. The chain links TRBV2 to TRBJ2-7; 7 bases fit TRBD1. V was clipped by 7 bases and J by 0 bases; unmatched bases: 9. The CDR3 totals 15 residues. Per the germline V gene, CDR1 is SNHLY and CDR2 is FYNNEI.

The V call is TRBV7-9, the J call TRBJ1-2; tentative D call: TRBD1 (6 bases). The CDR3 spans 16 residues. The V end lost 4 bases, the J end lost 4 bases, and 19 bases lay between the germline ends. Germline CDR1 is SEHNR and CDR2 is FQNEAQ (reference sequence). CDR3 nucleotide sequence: TGTGCCAGCAGCTCCCCCTCGGGGCCAGGGGCCTATGGCTACACCTTC. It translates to CASSSPSGPGAYGYTF.

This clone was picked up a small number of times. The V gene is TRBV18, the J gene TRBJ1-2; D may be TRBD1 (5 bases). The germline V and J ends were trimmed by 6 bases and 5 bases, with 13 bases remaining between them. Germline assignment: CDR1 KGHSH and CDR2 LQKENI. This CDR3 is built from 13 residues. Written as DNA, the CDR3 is TGTGCCAGCTCTCCGCCGGGGGAATATGGCTACACCTTC. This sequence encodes CASSPPGEYGYTF.

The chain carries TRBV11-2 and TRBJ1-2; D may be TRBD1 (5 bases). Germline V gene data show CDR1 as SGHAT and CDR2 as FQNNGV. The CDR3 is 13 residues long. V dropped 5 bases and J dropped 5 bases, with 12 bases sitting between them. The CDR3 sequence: CASSLDRNYGYTF. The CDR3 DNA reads TGTGCCAGCAGCCTCGACAGAAATTATGGCTACACCTTC.

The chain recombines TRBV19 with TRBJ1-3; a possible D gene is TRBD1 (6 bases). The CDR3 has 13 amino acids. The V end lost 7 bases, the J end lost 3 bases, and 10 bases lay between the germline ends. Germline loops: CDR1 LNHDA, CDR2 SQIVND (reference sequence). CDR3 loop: CASNTDSGNTIYF. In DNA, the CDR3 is TGTGCCAGTAACACGGACAGTGGAAACACCATATATTTT.

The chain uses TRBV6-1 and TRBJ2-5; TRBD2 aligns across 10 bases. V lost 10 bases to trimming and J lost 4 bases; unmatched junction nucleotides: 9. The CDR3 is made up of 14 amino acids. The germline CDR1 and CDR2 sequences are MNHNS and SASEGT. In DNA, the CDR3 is TGTGCCATCGCTAGCGGGGGTGGGCGAGAGACCCAGTACTTC. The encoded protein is CAIASGGGRETQYF.

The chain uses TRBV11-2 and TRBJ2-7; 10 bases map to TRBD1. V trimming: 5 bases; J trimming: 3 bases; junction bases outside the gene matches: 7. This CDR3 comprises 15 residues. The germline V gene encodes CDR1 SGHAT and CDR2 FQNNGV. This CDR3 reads CASSLGTGAFYEQYF. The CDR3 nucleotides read TGTGCCAGCAGCCTCGGGACAGGGGCCTTCTACGAGCAGTACTTC.

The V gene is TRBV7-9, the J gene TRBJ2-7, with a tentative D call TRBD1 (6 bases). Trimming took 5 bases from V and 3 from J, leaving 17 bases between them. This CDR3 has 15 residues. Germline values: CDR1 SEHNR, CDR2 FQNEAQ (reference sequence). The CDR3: CASSPARDILYEQYF. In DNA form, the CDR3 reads TGTGCCAGCAGCCCTGCCCGGGACATCCTCTACGAGCAGTACTTC.

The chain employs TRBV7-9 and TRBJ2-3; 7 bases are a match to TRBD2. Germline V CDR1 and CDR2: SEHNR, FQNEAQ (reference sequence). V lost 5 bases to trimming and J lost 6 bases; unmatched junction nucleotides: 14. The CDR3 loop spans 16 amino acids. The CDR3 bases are TGTGCCAGCAGCGCCCCGGGACTATCTTCAGGGGATACGCAGTATTTT. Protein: CASSAPGLSSGDTQYF.

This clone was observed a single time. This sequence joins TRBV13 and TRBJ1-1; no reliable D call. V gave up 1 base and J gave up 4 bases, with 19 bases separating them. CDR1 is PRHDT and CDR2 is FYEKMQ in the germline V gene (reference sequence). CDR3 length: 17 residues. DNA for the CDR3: TGTGCCAGCAGCTTAGACTTAATACAGCCTCGGGGCACTGAAGCTTTCTTT. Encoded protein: CASSLDLIQPRGTEAFF.

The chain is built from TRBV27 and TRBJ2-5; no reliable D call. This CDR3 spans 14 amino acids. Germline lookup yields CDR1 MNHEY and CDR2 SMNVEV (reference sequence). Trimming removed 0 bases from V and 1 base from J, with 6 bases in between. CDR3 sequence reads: CASSLSPFQETQYF. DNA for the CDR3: TGTGCCAGCAGTTTATCGCCTTTCCAAGAGACCCAGTACTTC.